This TCR beta chain came from a study of PD-L1 blockade in urothelial cancer. Study-wide context: Investigators checked blood 3 weeks (second dose) and 6 weeks after treatment start.

Germline lookup yields CDR1 MNHEY and CDR2 SVGAGI. This CDR3 region has 15 residues. V shed 0 bases, J shed 9 bases, and the junction held 4 bases outside the gene matches. This clone was counted between two and nine times. TCRdb's copy holds only in-frame clones and misses some; the assay was immunoSEQ multiplex PCR. The table lists 38,000 or so clones, around four fifths of them singletons, with about 16% in the top ten. This chain uses TRBV6-5 with TRBJ1-5; 11 bases are shared with TRBD1. This material consisted of PBMCs, taken around atezolizumab (anti-PD-L1) treatment. The clonotype was recovered from a man between 60 and 75 years old with urothelial cancer. CDR3 bases: TGTGCCAGCAGTTACTCTGGGACAGGGGGTTGGCCCCAGCATTTT. It is translated as CASSYSGTGGWPQHF.